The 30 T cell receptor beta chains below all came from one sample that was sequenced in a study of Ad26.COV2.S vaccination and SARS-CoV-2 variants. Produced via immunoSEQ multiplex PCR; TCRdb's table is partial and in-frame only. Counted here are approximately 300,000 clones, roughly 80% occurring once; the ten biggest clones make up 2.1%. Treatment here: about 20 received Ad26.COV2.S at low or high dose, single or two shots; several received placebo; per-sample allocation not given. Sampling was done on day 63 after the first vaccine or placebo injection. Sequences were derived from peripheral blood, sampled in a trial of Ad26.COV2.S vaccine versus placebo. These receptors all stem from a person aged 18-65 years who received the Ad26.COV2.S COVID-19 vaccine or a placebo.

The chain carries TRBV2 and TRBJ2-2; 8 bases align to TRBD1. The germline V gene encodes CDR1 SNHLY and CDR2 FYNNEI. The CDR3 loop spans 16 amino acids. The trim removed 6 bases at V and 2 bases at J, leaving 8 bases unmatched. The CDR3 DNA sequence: TGTGCCAGCAGACCCAAAGGGACAGGAAACACCGGGGAGCTGTTTTTT. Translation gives CASRPKGTGNTGELFF.

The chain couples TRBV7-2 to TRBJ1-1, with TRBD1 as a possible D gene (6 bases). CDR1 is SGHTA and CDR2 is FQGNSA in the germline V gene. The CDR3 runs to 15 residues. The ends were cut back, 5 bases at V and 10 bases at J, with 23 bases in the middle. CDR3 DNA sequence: TGTGCCAGCAGCCCGACGGGGGGCGGGGGTTACGGAGCTTTCTTT. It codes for CASSPTGGGGYGAFF.

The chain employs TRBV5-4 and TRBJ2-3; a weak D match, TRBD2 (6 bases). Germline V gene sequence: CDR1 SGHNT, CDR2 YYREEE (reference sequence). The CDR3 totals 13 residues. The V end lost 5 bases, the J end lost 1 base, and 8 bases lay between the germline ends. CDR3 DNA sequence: TGTGCCAGCAGATTAGCGGGCACAGATACGCAGTATTTT. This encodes CASRLAGTDTQYF. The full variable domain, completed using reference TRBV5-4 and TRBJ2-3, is ETGVTQSPTHLIKTRGQQVTLRCSSQSGHNTVSWYQQALGQGPQFIFQYYREEENGRGNFPPRFSGLQFPNYSSELNVNALELDDSALYLCASRLAGTDTQYFGPGTRLTVL.

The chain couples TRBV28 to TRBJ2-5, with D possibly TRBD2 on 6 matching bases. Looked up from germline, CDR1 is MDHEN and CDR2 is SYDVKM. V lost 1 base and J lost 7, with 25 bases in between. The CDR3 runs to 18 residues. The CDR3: CASSLSSWGLLLWLTQYF. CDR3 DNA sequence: TGTGCCAGCAGTTTATCTAGTTGGGGACTTCTTCTTTGGTTGACCCAGTACTTC.

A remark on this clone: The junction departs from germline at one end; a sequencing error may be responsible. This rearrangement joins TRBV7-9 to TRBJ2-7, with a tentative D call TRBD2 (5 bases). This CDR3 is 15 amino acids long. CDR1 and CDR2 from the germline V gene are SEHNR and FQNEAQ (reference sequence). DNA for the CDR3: TGTGCCAGCAACTTAGCGATTGGGAGCTCCTACGAGCAGTACTTC. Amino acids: CASNLAIGSSYEQYF.

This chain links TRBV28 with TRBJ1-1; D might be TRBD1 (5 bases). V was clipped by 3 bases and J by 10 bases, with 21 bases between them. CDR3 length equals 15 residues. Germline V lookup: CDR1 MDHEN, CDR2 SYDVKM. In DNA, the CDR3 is TGTGCCAGCAGTTTTTGGGACGTTGGAGTGCCTCGAGCTTTCTTT. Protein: CASSFWDVGVPRAFF.

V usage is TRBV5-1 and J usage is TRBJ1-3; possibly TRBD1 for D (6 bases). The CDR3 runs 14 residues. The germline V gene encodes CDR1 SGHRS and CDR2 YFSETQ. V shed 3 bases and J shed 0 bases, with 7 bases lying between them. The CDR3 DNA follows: TGCGCCAGCAGCTCCAGGGGCTCTGGAAACACCATATATTTT. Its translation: CASSSRGSGNTIYF.

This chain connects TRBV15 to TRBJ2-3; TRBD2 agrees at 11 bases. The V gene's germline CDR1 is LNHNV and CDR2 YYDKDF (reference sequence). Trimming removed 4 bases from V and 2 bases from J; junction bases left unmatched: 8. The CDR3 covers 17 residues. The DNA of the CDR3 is TGTGCCACCAGCACCTTAGCGGGGGGGGCTTTCACAGATACGCAGTATTTT. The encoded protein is CATSTLAGGAFTDTQYF.

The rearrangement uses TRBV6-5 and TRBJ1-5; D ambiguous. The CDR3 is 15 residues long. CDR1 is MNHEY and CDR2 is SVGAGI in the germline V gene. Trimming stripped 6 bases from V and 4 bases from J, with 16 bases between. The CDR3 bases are TGTGCCAGCAGCTACAACCCTTTAATTAATCAGCCCCAGCATTTT. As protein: CASSYNPLINQPQHF.

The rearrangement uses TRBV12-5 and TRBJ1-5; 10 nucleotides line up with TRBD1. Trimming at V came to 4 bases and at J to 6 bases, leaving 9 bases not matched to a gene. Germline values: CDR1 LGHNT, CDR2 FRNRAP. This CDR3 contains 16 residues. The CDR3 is CASGSTTGGEGQPQHF. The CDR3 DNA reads TGTGCTAGTGGTTCTACGACAGGGGGCGAGGGTCAGCCCCAGCATTTT.

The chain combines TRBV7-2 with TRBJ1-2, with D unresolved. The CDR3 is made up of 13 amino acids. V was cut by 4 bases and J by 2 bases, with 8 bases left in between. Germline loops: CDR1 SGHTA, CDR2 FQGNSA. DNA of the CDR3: TGTGCCAGCAGCTGGAGAATCAACTATGGCTACACCTTC. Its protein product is CASSWRINYGYTF.

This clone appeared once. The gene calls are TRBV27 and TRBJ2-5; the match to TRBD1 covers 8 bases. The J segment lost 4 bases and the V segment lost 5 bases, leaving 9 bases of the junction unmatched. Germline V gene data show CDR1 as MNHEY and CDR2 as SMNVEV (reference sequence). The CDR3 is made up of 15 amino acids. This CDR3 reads CASSGTGRDTETQYF. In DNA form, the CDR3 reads TGTGCCAGCAGTGGGACAGGCCGCGACACAGAGACCCAGTACTTC.

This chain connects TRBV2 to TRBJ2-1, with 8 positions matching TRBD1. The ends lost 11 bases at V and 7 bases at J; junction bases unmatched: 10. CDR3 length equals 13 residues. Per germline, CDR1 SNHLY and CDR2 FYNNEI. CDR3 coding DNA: TGTGCCGGCCAGGGACAGGTAAGGAATGAGCAGTTCTTC. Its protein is CAGQGQVRNEQFF.

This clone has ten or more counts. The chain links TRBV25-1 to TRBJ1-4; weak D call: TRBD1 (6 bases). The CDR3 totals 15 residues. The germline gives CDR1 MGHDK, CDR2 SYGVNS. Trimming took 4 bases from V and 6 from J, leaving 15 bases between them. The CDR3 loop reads CASSGGGPSYEKLFF. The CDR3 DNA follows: TGTGCCAGCAGTGGAGGGGGACCAAGCTATGAAAAACTGTTTTTT.

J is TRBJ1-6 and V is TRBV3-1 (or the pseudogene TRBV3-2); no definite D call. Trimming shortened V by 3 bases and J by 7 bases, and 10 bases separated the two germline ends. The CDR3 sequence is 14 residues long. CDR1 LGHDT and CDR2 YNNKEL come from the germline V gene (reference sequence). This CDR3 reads CASSHSMENSPLHF. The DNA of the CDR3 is TGTGCCAGCAGCCATTCCATGGAAAATTCACCCCTCCACTTT.

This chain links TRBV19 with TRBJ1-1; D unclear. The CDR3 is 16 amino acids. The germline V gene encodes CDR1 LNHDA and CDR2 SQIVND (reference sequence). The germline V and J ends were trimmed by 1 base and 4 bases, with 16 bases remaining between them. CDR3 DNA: TGTGCCAGTAGTATAGGTGGGAAGACTGGTGTCACTGAAGCTTTCTTT. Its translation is CASSIGGKTGVTEAFF.

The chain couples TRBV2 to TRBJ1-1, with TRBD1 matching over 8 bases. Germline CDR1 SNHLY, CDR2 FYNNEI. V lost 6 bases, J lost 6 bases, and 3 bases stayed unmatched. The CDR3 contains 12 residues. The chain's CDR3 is CASRGDRPEAFF. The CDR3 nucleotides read TGTGCCAGCAGGGGGGACAGGCCTGAAGCTTTCTTT.

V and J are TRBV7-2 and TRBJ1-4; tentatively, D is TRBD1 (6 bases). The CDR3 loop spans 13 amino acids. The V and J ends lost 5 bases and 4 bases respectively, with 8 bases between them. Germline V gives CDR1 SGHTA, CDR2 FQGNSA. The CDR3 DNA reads TGTGCCAGCAGCGTCAGGGGTAATGAAAAACTGTTTTTT. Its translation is CASSVRGNEKLFF.

The CDR3 sequence is CASRGYNEQFF. Here the CDR3 DNA reads TGTGCCAGCCGGGGTTACAATGAGCAGTTCTTC. The V and J genes are TRBV3-1 (or the pseudogene TRBV3-2) and TRBJ2-1, with D possibly being TRBD2 (5 bases). Looked up from germline, CDR1 is LGHDT and CDR2 is YNNKEL (reference sequence). Trimming cost V 8 bases and J 4 bases, with 6 bases left between them. There are 11 residues in the CDR3.

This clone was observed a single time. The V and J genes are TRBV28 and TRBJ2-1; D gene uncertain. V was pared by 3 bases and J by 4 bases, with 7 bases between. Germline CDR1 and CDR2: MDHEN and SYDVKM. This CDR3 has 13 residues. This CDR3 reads CASSLEQYNEQFF. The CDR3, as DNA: TGTGCCAGCAGTTTGGAACAGTACAATGAGCAGTTCTTC.

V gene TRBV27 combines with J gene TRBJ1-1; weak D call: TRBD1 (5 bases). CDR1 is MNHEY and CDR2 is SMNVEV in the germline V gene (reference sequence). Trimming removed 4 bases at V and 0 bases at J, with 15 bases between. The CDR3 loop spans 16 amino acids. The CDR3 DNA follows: TGTGCCAGCAGTTGGGAGACAGAACCTATGAACACTGAAGCTTTCTTT. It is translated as CASSWETEPMNTEAFF.

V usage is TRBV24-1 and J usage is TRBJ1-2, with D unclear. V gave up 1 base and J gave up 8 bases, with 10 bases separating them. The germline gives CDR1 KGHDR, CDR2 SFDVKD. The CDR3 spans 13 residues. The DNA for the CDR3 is TGTGCCACCAGTGATTTCGGGGTTGGGGGCTACACCTTC. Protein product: CATSDFGVGGYTF.

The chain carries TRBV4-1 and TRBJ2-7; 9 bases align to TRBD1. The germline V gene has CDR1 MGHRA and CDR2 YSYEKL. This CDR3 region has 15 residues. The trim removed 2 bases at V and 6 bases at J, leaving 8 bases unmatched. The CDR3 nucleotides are TGCGCCAGCAGCCAAACACGACAGGGGGGATTCGAGCAGTACTTC. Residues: CASSQTRQGGFEQYF.

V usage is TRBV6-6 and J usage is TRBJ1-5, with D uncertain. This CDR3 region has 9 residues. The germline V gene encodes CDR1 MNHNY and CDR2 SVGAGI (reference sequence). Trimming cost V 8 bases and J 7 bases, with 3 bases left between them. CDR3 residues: CASSQPQHF. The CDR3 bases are TGTGCCAGCTCCCAGCCCCAGCATTTT.

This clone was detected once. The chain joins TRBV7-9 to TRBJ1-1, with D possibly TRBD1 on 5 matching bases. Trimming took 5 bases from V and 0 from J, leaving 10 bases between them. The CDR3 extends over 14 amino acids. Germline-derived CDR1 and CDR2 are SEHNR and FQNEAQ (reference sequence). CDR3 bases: TGTGCCAGCAGCCGGGGACTCCTGAACACTGAAGCTTTCTTT. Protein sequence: CASSRGLLNTEAFF. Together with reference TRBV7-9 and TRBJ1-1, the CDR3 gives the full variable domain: DTGVSQNPRHKITKRGQNVTFRCDPISEHNRLYWYRQTLGQGPEFLTYFQNEAQLEKSRLLSDRFSAERPKGSFSTLEIQRTEQGDSAMYLCASSRGLLNTEAFFGQGTRLTVV.

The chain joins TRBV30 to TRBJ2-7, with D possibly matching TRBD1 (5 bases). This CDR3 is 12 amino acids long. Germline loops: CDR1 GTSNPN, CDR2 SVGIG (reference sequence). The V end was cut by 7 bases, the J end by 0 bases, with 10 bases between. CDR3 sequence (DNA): TGTGCCTCTGGTAGGGGCTCCTACGAGCAGTACTTC. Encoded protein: CASGRGSYEQYF.

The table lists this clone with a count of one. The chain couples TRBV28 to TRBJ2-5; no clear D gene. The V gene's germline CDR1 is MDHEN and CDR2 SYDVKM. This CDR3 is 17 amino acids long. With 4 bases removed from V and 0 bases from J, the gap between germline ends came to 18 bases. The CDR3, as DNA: TGTGCCAGCAGTTCTATCTCATGGGCCAGCTACCAAGAGACCCAGTACTTC. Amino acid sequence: CASSSISWASYQETQYF. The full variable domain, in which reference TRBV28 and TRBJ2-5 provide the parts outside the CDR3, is DVKVTQSSRYLVKRTGEKVFLECVQDMDHENMFWYRQDPGLGLRLIYFSYDVKMKEKGDIPEGYSVSREKKERFSLILESASTNQTSMYLCASSSISWASYQETQYFGPGTRLLVL.

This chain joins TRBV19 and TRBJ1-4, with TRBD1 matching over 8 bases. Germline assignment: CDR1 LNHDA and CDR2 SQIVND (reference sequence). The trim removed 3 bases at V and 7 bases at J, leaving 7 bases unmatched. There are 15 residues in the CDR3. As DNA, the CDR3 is TGTGCCAGTAGTATGGAAGGACAGGGAGTTGAAAAACTGTTTTTT. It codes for CASSMEGQGVEKLFF.

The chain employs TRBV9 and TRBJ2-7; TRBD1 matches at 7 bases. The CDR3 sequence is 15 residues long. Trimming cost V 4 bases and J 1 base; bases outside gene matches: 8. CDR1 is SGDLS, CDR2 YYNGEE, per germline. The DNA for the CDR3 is TGTGCCAGCAGCTTAGGACAGGACCGTTCCTACGAGCAGTACTTC. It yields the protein CASSLGQDRSYEQYF.

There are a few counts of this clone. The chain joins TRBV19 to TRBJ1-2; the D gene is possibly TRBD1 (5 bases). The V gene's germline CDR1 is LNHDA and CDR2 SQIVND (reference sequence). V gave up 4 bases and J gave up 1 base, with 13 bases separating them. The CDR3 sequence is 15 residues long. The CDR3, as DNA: TGTGCCAGTAGTACCCCCGGGACGGATAACTATGGCTACACCTTC. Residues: CASSTPGTDNYGYTF.